These T cell receptor beta chains were read from a single sample in a study of metastatic and nonmetastatic thyroid tumors. TCRdb re-analyzed the PCR reads using MiXCR. The data show roughly 98,000 clones, under 15% seen once. Sequencing was done on a sample of blood. The receptors stem from a female donor with papillary thyroid cancer or a benign thyroid nodule (not recorded which). Some clones in this sample may be carry-over from other donors' samples. CDR3s include the opening cysteine and the closing phenylalanine or tryptophan. D genes are given only for firm matches. Clone size is shown for a subset of rows, as once, few, many or a class of expanded clone.

CASRLETWETQYF,TGTGCCAGCAGATTAGAGACGTGGGAGACCCAGTACTTC,NA,NA,TRBJ2-5,TRBV7-9
CASSPMGGFYGYTF,TGTGCCAGCAGTCCCATGGGGGGGTTTTATGGCTACACCTTC,NA,NA,TRBJ1-2,TRBV27
CASSMASGASASAGELFF,TGTGCCAGTAGTATGGCGTCGGGCGCCTCAGCCAGTGCGGGGGAGCTGTTTTTT,NA,many,TRBJ2-2,TRBV19
CASSRWTGVAEQYF,TGTGCCAGCAGCCGCTGGACAGGGGTGGCGGAGCAGTACTTC,TRBD1,NA,TRBJ2-7,TRBV5-6
CASSAGVPPYEQYF,TGTGCCAGCAGTGCAGGGGTCCCTCCCTACGAGCAGTACTTC,NA,many,TRBJ2-7,TRBV6-1
CASSTGLQGEQYF,TGTGCCAGCAGTACGGGTCTTCAAGGGGAGCAGTACTTC,NA,many,TRBJ2-7,TRBV9
CSASYPEAFF,TGCAGTGCTAGTTACCCTGAAGCTTTCTTT,NA,many,TRBJ1-1,TRBV20-1
CASSPDRDQKNIQYF,TGTGCCAGCAGCCCTGACAGGGACCAAAAAAACATTCAGTACTTC,TRBD1,few,TRBJ2-4,TRBV11-2
CASSIGTRGEQYF,TGTGCCAGTAGTATAGGGACCCGGGGAGAGCAGTACTTC,NA,many,TRBJ2-7,TRBV19
CSAQPVSRAGNTIYF,TGCAGTGCTCAGCCTGTCAGCAGGGCTGGAAACACCATATATTTT,NA,many,TRBJ1-3,TRBV20-1
CAISGGPSSYYEQYF,TGTGCCATCAGCGGGGGGCCTTCCAGTTACTACGAGCAGTACTTC,TRBD2,many,TRBJ2-7,TRBV2
CASSPHRGGAYNEQFF,TGTGCCAGCAGCCCTCACAGGGGCGGGGCCTACAATGAGCAGTTCTTC,NA,many,TRBJ2-1,TRBV7-2
CASSPTVGPYEQYF,TGTGCCAGCAGTCCCACAGTTGGCCCCTACGAGCAGTACTTC,NA,few,TRBJ2-7,TRBV7-2
CSAETGANVLTF,TGCAGTGCAGAGACCGGGGCCAACGTCCTGACTTTC,NA,many,TRBJ2-6,TRBV20-1
CASSPLPTGQETQYF,TGTGCCAGCAGCCCACTCCCGACAGGACAAGAGACCCAGTACTTC,NA,many,TRBJ2-5,TRBV27
CASSLGGTGNTEAFF,TGTGCCAGCAGCTTAGGAGGGACAGGCAACACTGAAGCTTTCTTT,TRBD1,NA,TRBJ1-1,TRBV11-1
CSASSLLGRGAKNIQYF,TGCAGTGCTAGTTCGCTGCTAGGGAGGGGAGCCAAAAACATTCAGTACTTC,TRBD2,many,TRBJ2-4,TRBV20-1
CSVGEGVNQPQHF,TGCAGCGTTGGAGAGGGGGTGAATCAGCCCCAGCATTTT,NA,many,TRBJ1-5,TRBV29-1
CASSTQGPELFF,TGTGCCAGCAGTACACAGGGCCCGGAGCTGTTTTTT,NA,many,TRBJ2-2,TRBV6-2/TRBV6-3
CSARGIYEQFF,TGCAGTGCTAGAGGGATTTACGAGCAGTTCTTC,NA,many,TRBJ2-1,TRBV20-1
CASPVGAGTGELFF,TGTGCCAGCCCGGTTGGGGCGGGGACCGGGGAGCTGTTTTTT,NA,once,TRBJ2-2,TRBV2
CSAIGDGFYNQPQHF,TGCAGTGCTATAGGGGATGGGTTCTATAATCAGCCCCAGCATTTT,NA,NA,TRBJ1-5,TRBV20-1
CSARAGGRQETQYF,TGCAGTGCTAGAGCGGGGGGACGACAAGAGACCCAGTACTTC,TRBD2,many,TRBJ2-5,TRBV20-1
CASSARGAKNIQYF,TGTGCCAGCAGTGCCAGGGGGGCCAAAAACATTCAGTACTTC,TRBD1,many,TRBJ2-4,TRBV27
CASSSPLAGGPDTQYF,TGTGCCAGCAGCTCCCCGCTAGCGGGGGGGCCAGATACGCAGTATTTT,TRBD2,NA,TRBJ2-3,TRBV5-4
CASSTPTDWGEDSYEQYF,TGCGCCAGCAGCACACCGACGGACTGGGGTGAGGACTCCTACGAGCAGTACTTC,NA,many,TRBJ2-7,TRBV5-1
CASSPTGSSTDTQYF,TGTGCCAGCAGTCCAACAGGGTCCAGCACAGATACGCAGTATTTT,NA,many,TRBJ2-3,TRBV2
CASSLGLAGGTKYF,TGTGCCAGCAGCTTAGGACTAGCGGGGGGAACGAAGTACTTC,TRBD2,many,TRBJ2-7,TRBV11-2
CASSPHGPYCYTF,TGTGCCAGCAGTCCTCACGGGCCCTATTGCTACACCTTC,NA,NA,TRBJ1-2,TRBV2
CSVGQSTDTQYF,TGCAGCGTTGGACAGAGCACAGATACGCAGTATTTT,NA,many,TRBJ2-3,TRBV29-1
CDHAEVIVYGYTF,TGTGATCACGCCGAGGTAATTGTCTATGGCTACACCTTC,NA,many,TRBJ1-2,TRBV20-1
CASSLMQGLGNHEQYF,TGTGCCAGCAGCTTAATGCAGGGATTGGGTAACCACGAGCAGTACTTC,NA,NA,TRBJ2-7,TRBV11-1
CASILDREDNTEAFF,TGTGCCAGCATCCTAGACAGAGAAGATAACACTGAAGCTTTCTTT,NA,many,TRBJ1-1,TRBV6-1
CASSNAALEQYF,TGTGCCAGTAGTAACGCGGCCCTCGAGCAGTACTTC,NA,many,TRBJ2-7,TRBV19
CASSQGPAQLPGDYGYTF,TGTGCCAGCAGCCAAGGCCCCGCTCAACTCCCGGGTGACTATGGCTACACCTTC,NA,many,TRBJ1-2,TRBV3-1
CASSDDTQYF,TGTGCCAGCAGCGATGATACGCAGTATTTT,NA,many,TRBJ2-3,TRBV2
CASSGGLWGANVLTF,TGTGCCAGCAGTGGAGGGCTCTGGGGGGCCAACGTCCTGACTTTC,NA,many,TRBJ2-6,TRBV2
CATSRVPRGTSEAFF,TGTGCCACCAGCAGAGTTCCCCGCGGAACTAGTGAAGCTTTCTTT,NA,many,TRBJ1-1,TRBV15
CASRSTGLGNTIYF,TGCGCCAGCAGGTCGACAGGGTTGGGAAACACCATATATTTT,TRBD1,many,TRBJ1-3,TRBV5-1
CASRVAGGPEDTQYF,TGTGCCAGCAGAGTAGCGGGAGGGCCGGAAGATACGCAGTATTTT,TRBD2,NA,TRBJ2-3,TRBV6-1
CASSLMTRGPDTQYF,TGTGCCAGCAGCTTGATGACTAGGGGCCCAGATACGCAGTATTTT,NA,many,TRBJ2-3,TRBV5-8
CATSTLSPGLIYGYTF,TGTGCCACCAGCACGTTATCCCCGGGACTGATTTATGGCTACACCTTC,NA,many,TRBJ1-2,TRBV15
CAGGDRGTEAFF,TGTGCCGGCGGCGACAGGGGCACTGAAGCTTTCTTT,TRBD1,many,TRBJ1-1,TRBV28
CASSLNRAMNTEAFF,TGTGCCAGCAGTTTAAACAGGGCCATGAACACTGAAGCTTTCTTT,NA,many,TRBJ1-1,TRBV27
CASSISSGGELFF,TGTGCCAGTAGTATTTCGTCAGGCGGGGAGCTTTTTTTT,NA,NA,TRBJ2-2,TRBV19
CASRSASHVGEKLFF,TGTGCCAGTAGATCTGCCTCCCACGTTGGTGAAAAACTGTTTTTT,NA,many,TRBJ1-4,TRBV19
CSATQVCGSAYEQYF,TGCAGTGCTACCCAGGTGTGTGGTAGCGCTTACGAGCAGTACTTC,NA,NA,TRBJ2-7,TRBV20-1
CASSTGVTVNQPQHF,TGTGCCAGCAGTACCGGGGTTACTGTCAATCAGCCCCAGCATTTT,NA,many,TRBJ1-5,TRBV2